These T cell receptor beta chains were read from a single sample in a study of beta chain features in type 1 diabetes. Profiling relied on immunoSEQ multiplex PCR, and the TCRdb table lists in-frame clones only, not all of them. The sample has 500,000 to 700,000 clones, about 14% seen once. The sample taken for sequencing was naive CD4+ T cells from blood. The source is a man younger than 35 in good health. The CDR3 runs from the conserved cysteine through the conserved F or W. The order of the fields is V gene, D gene, J gene, clone size, CDR3 length, CDR3 DNA, CDR3 protein. The D gene is left open where the match is weak. Clone size is not always given. Where it is, it says once, few, many or a class for expanded clones.

v_call: TRBV7-9
d_call: .
j_call: TRBJ2-7
clone_size: .
cdr3_length: 15
cdr3_nt: TGTGCCAGCAGCCCCCGGGACAAGGTCTCCTACGAGCAGTACTTC
cdr3_aa: CASSPRDKVSYEQYF

v_call: TRBV9
d_call: .
j_call: TRBJ1-3
clone_size: .
cdr3_length: 16
cdr3_nt: TGTGCCAGCAGCAAAACCGGGCCGTACTCTGGAAACACCATATATTTT
cdr3_aa: CASSKTGPYSGNTIYF

v_call: TRBV5-1
d_call: TRBD1
j_call: TRBJ2-4
clone_size: few
cdr3_length: 14
cdr3_nt: TGCGCCAGCAGCGCGGGACAGGGCTTGAACATTCAGTACTTC
cdr3_aa: CASSAGQGLNIQYF

v_call: TRBV23-1
d_call: .
j_call: TRBJ1-2
clone_size: few
cdr3_length: 16
cdr3_nt: TGCGCCAGCAGTTCGGGCCCTCGGAAGGCAGGGAGAAGTAACACCTTC
cdr3_aa: CASSSGPRKAGRSNTF

v_call: TRBV9
d_call: TRBD1
j_call: TRBJ1-1
clone_size: .
cdr3_length: 15
cdr3_nt: TGTGCCAGCAGCCCCCCAGGGGGGCGGGTCACTGAAGCTTTCTTT
cdr3_aa: CASSPPGGRVTEAFF

v_call: TRBV4-3
d_call: .
j_call: TRBJ1-1
clone_size: .
cdr3_length: 13
cdr3_nt: TGCGCCAGCAGCCGACAGATGAACACTGAAGCTTTCTTT
cdr3_aa: CASSRQMNTEAFF

v_call: TRBV28
d_call: .
j_call: TRBJ1-2
clone_size: few
cdr3_length: 13
cdr3_nt: TGTGCCAGCAGTTCTCTCAGGGTGAATGGCTACACCTTC
cdr3_aa: CASSSLRVNGYTF

v_call: TRBV18
d_call: .
j_call: TRBJ1-2
clone_size: few
cdr3_length: 13
cdr3_nt: TGTGCCAGCTCACCAGGGCAGGACTATGGCTACACCTTC
cdr3_aa: CASSPGQDYGYTF

v_call: TRBV19
d_call: .
j_call: TRBJ1-5
clone_size: few
cdr3_length: 13
cdr3_nt: TGTGCCAGTAGTCAGGAGCTAGGTCAGCCCCAGCATTTT
cdr3_aa: CASSQELGQPQHF

v_call: TRBV5-4
d_call: .
j_call: TRBJ2-5
clone_size: few
cdr3_length: 13
cdr3_nt: TGTGCCAGCAGCTTGTCCAGTGTAGAGACCCAGTACTTC
cdr3_aa: CASSLSSVETQYF

v_call: TRBV18
d_call: TRBD1
j_call: TRBJ2-3
clone_size: .
cdr3_length: 15
cdr3_nt: TGTGCCAGCTCATTTGCAGGGGGAGGCACAGATACGCAGTATTTT
cdr3_aa: CASSFAGGGTDTQYF

v_call: TRBV7-9
d_call: .
j_call: TRBJ1-4
clone_size: few
cdr3_length: 12
cdr3_nt: TGTGCCAGCAGCCCGCAAGTCGGCGAGCTGTTTTTT
cdr3_aa: CASSPQVGELFF

v_call: TRBV5-1
d_call: .
j_call: TRBJ1-5
clone_size: .
cdr3_length: 13
cdr3_nt: TGCGCCAGCAGCAGGACGAGCAATCAGCCCCAGCATTTT
cdr3_aa: CASSRTSNQPQHF

v_call: TRBV5-1
d_call: TRBD1
j_call: TRBJ2-7
clone_size: few
cdr3_length: 15
cdr3_nt: TGCGCCAGCAGCTTGACGACAGGGGGCCGCTACGAGCAGTACTTC
cdr3_aa: CASSLTTGGRYEQYF

v_call: TRBV10-3
d_call: .
j_call: TRBJ2-2
clone_size: few
cdr3_length: 14
cdr3_nt: TGTGCCATCAGACCCGGGACCGAGTACGGGGAGCTGTTTTTT
cdr3_aa: CAIRPGTEYGELFF

v_call: TRBV15
d_call: .
j_call: TRBJ2-5
clone_size: .
cdr3_length: 15
cdr3_nt: TGTGCCACCAGCAGAGATTTAGCGTTCCAAGAGACCCAGTACTTC
cdr3_aa: CATSRDLAFQETQYF

v_call: TRBV6-1
d_call: .
j_call: TRBJ2-3
clone_size: .
cdr3_length: 13
cdr3_nt: TGTGCCAGCAGTGAGTTGGAGGCTTCAACGCAGTATTTT
cdr3_aa: CASSELEASTQYF

v_call: TRBV27
d_call: TRBD1
j_call: TRBJ2-1
clone_size: few
cdr3_length: 16
cdr3_nt: TGTGCCAGCAGTTTATCCGGGACAGGGGGTATCTATGAGCAGTTCTTC
cdr3_aa: CASSLSGTGGIYEQFF

v_call: TRBV7-2
d_call: TRBD1
j_call: TRBJ2-6
clone_size: few
cdr3_length: 17
cdr3_nt: TGTGCCAGCAGCTTGGGACAGGGGTTGGCTGGGGCCAACGTCCTGACTTTC
cdr3_aa: CASSLGQGLAGANVLTF

v_call: TRBV10-3
d_call: .
j_call: TRBJ2-2
clone_size: .
cdr3_length: 14
cdr3_nt: TGTGCCATCAGTGTGGACGGATACACCGGGGAGCTGTTTTTT
cdr3_aa: CAISVDGYTGELFF

v_call: TRBV6-5
d_call: TRBD1
j_call: TRBJ2-7
clone_size: .
cdr3_length: 15
cdr3_nt: TGTGCCAGCAAGCAAGACAGGGGCTCGTCCTACGAGCAGTACTTC
cdr3_aa: CASKQDRGSSYEQYF

v_call: TRBV21-1
d_call: .
j_call: TRBJ2-5
clone_size: few
cdr3_length: 14
cdr3_nt: TGTGCCAGCAGCAAAGTCGAGCGGGGGGCCCTCCAGTACTTC
cdr3_aa: CASSKVERGALQYF

v_call: TRBV6-5
d_call: TRBD1
j_call: TRBJ2-7
clone_size: .
cdr3_length: 14
cdr3_nt: TGTGCCAGCAGGACCGGGACAGGGCACTACGAGCAGTACTTC
cdr3_aa: CASRTGTGHYEQYF

v_call: TRBV7-2
d_call: .
j_call: TRBJ1-2
clone_size: few
cdr3_length: 14
cdr3_nt: TGTGCCAGCAGCTTAGGAGCAGATAACTATGGCTACACCTTC
cdr3_aa: CASSLGADNYGYTF

v_call: TRBV28
d_call: .
j_call: TRBJ2-7
clone_size: .
cdr3_length: 12
cdr3_nt: TGTGCCAGCAGTTCCGGGACAACGGAGCAGTACTTC
cdr3_aa: CASSSGTTEQYF

v_call: TRBV10-3
d_call: TRBD1
j_call: TRBJ2-1
clone_size: .
cdr3_length: 15
cdr3_nt: TGTGCCATCAGTGAGTCTGAGGCAGGGGGATTCAAGCAGTTCTTC
cdr3_aa: CAISESEAGGFKQFF

v_call: TRBV28
d_call: TRBD1
j_call: TRBJ1-2
clone_size: few
cdr3_length: 14
cdr3_nt: TGTGCCATCGACCCTCGACAGGGGAGTGGTGGCTACACCTTC
cdr3_aa: CAIDPRQGSGGYTF

v_call: TRBV18
d_call: .
j_call: TRBJ2-1
clone_size: many
cdr3_length: 14
cdr3_nt: TGTGCCAGCTCACCACCTCTCTTGGTAGATGAGCAGTTCTTC
cdr3_aa: CASSPPLLVDEQFF

v_call: TRBV7-2
d_call: .
j_call: TRBJ1-1
clone_size: .
cdr3_length: 15
cdr3_nt: TGTGCCAGCAGCCCTCGGGGAGGGAAGAACACTGAAGCTTTCTTT
cdr3_aa: CASSPRGGKNTEAFF

v_call: TRBV27
d_call: TRBD2
j_call: TRBJ2-2
clone_size: few
cdr3_length: 16
cdr3_nt: TGTGCCAGCTGTCGGTGGACTAGCGGACCCACCGGGGAGCTGTTTTTT
cdr3_aa: CASCRWTSGPTGELFF

v_call: TRBV9
d_call: .
j_call: TRBJ2-5
clone_size: few
cdr3_length: 14
cdr3_nt: TGTGCCAGCAGCACCCGGACAGCTGAAGGGGCCCAGTACTTC
cdr3_aa: CASSTRTAEGAQYF

v_call: TRBV7-3
d_call: TRBD2
j_call: TRBJ2-2
clone_size: .
cdr3_length: 14
cdr3_nt: TGTGCCAGCAGCTCCGGGAGGGACACCGGGGAGCTGTTTTTT
cdr3_aa: CASSSGRDTGELFF

v_call: TRBV7-9
d_call: .
j_call: TRBJ1-6
clone_size: .
cdr3_length: 15
cdr3_nt: TGTGCCAGCAGCCTTAAGCAGGGGTGGAATTCACCCCTCCACTTT
cdr3_aa: CASSLKQGWNSPLHF

v_call: TRBV6-5
d_call: TRBD1
j_call: TRBJ2-7
clone_size: few
cdr3_length: 15
cdr3_nt: TGTGCCAGCAGTTACTCCTTGACAGGGACCTACGAGCAGTACTTC
cdr3_aa: CASSYSLTGTYEQYF

v_call: TRBV12-5
d_call: .
j_call: TRBJ2-3
clone_size: .
cdr3_length: 14
cdr3_nt: TGTGCTAGTGCCCGGGGCTACGGCACAGATACGCAGTATTTT
cdr3_aa: CASARGYGTDTQYF

v_call: TRBV4-2
d_call: .
j_call: TRBJ1-2
clone_size: .
cdr3_length: 16
cdr3_nt: TGTGCCAGCAGCCAAGGCAAAGGGGGGACTAACTATGGCTACACCTTC
cdr3_aa: CASSQGKGGTNYGYTF

v_call: TRBV7-2
d_call: .
j_call: TRBJ2-2
clone_size: .
cdr3_length: 13
cdr3_nt: TGTGCCAGCAGCTTAGACCGACGCGGGGAGCTGTTTTTT
cdr3_aa: CASSLDRRGELFF

v_call: TRBV11-2
d_call: TRBD2
j_call: TRBJ2-1
clone_size: .
cdr3_length: 15
cdr3_nt: TGTGCCACCCGTCCCGCTAGCGGGAGCTACAATGAGCAGTTCTTC
cdr3_aa: CATRPASGSYNEQFF

v_call: TRBV7-3
d_call: TRBD1
j_call: TRBJ2-2
clone_size: few
cdr3_length: 15
cdr3_nt: TGTGCCAGCAGCTTCCCGGGACAGGGCACCGGGGAGCTGTTTTTT
cdr3_aa: CASSFPGQGTGELFF

v_call: TRBV28
d_call: TRBD1
j_call: TRBJ2-1
clone_size: .
cdr3_length: 17
cdr3_nt: TGTGCCAGCAGTCCTTCCCCGGACAGGGGACTCTACAATGAGCAGTTCTTC
cdr3_aa: CASSPSPDRGLYNEQFF

v_call: TRBV7-2
d_call: .
j_call: TRBJ1-4
clone_size: few
cdr3_length: 13
cdr3_nt: TGTGCCAGCAGCTTACTGGGGGAAGAAAAACTGTTTTTT
cdr3_aa: CASSLLGEEKLFF